These 17 T cell receptor beta chains share one sample of origin, sequenced in a study of radiation and T cells in renal cell carcinoma (TCRdb year 2020). The sample's time point label, in plain terms: tumor resected at nephrectomy. Per the publication, the treatment or condition label means: treatment-naive control, cytoreductive nephrectomy. The library was produced with the immunoSEQ multiplex PCR assay. In TCRdb, the immuneACCESS table is reduced to in-frame sequences with V and J assigned. These tables do not hold every clone; where another copy was compared, an unresolved V gene accounts for under half, and the others remain unexplained. The table for this sample lists thousands of clones; about 61% of them were counted only once. Around two fifths of the sample belongs to the ten largest clones. The sample here was tumor tissue, taken from a patient whose treatment was nephrectomy without radiotherapy. These receptors came from a woman in her 70s with renal cell carcinoma.

The chain uses TRBV9 and TRBJ1-2; TRBD1 agrees at 9 bases. V lost 4 bases to trimming and J lost 7 bases; unmatched junction nucleotides: 8. The CDR3 consists of 14 residues. Germline CDR1 and CDR2: SGDLS and YYNGEE. In DNA, the CDR3 is TGTGCCAGCAGCACTACAGGGGGCGCTGGTGGCTACACCTTC. Amino acids: CASSTTGGAGGYTF. Full variable domain (rest looked up from reference TRBV9 and TRBJ1-2): DSGVTQTPKHLITATGQRVTLRCSPRSGDLSVYWYQQSLDQGLQFLIQYYNGEERAKGNILERFSAQQFPDLHSELNLSSLELGDSALYFCASSTTGGAGGYTFGSGTRLTVV.

This clone was counted only a few times. V usage is TRBV4-1 and J usage is TRBJ2-1; perhaps TRBD2 as D (6 bases). Trimming pared 5 bases from V and 3 bases from J, leaving 14 bases between. The germline V gene encodes CDR1 MGHRA and CDR2 YSYEKL. CDR3 length: 15 residues. The CDR3 region is CASSSPGTGYNEQFF. The CDR3 DNA is TGCGCCAGCAGCTCTCCCGGGACTGGCTACAATGAGCAGTTCTTC.

V usage is TRBV5-4 and J usage is TRBJ2-1, with TRBD2 matching 10 bases. In germline, CDR1 is SGHNT, CDR2 YYREEE (reference sequence). There are 15 residues in the CDR3. J was trimmed by 7 bases and V by 1 base; bases with no gene match: 5. CDR3 region: CASSLKAGGPNEQFF. The CDR3 DNA follows: TGTGCCAGCAGCTTGAAAGCGGGGGGGCCGAATGAGCAGTTCTTC.

V is TRBV19 and J is TRBJ2-3; unclear D gene. The germline V gene has CDR1 LNHDA and CDR2 SQIVND (reference sequence). There are 14 residues in the CDR3. Trimming pared 7 bases from V and 7 bases from J, leaving 18 bases between. CDR3 DNA sequence: TGTGCCAGTAACGACGGGTCGCTAGGAAATACGCAGTATTTT. It yields the protein CASNDGSLGNTQYF.

This sequence joins TRBV2 and TRBJ2-7; no firm D call. The CDR3 runs 13 residues. V shed 6 bases and J shed 6 bases, with 15 bases lying between them. Looked up from germline, CDR1 is SNHLY and CDR2 is FYNNEI. CDR3 sequence (DNA): TGTGCCAGCAGCAGGAATGGTGGGCTCGAGCAGTACTTC. This encodes CASSRNGGLEQYF.

This sequence joins TRBV10-3 and TRBJ2-3, with D hard to call. Trimming took off 0 bases at V and 2 bases at J, with 12 bases between the two ends. Germline CDR1 reads ENHRY; CDR2 reads SYGVKD. The CDR3 extends over 16 amino acids. CDR3 residues: CAISESGSTLTDTQYF. The CDR3 DNA sequence: TGTGCCATCAGTGAGTCGGGGTCAACGCTCACAGATACGCAGTATTTT.

The V call is TRBV18, the J call TRBJ2-3; D is uncertain. The CDR3 is made up of 13 amino acids. The germline V and J ends were trimmed by 2 bases and 2 bases, with 5 bases remaining between them. From germline, CDR1 is KGHSH and CDR2 LQKENI. The CDR3 loop is CASSPLTTDTQYF. DNA of the CDR3: TGTGCCAGCTCACCATTGACCACAGATACGCAGTATTTT.

This clone was picked up one time. This chain connects TRBV6-1 to TRBJ1-3; no reliable D call. This CDR3 contains 15 residues. Germline CDR1 reads MNHNS; CDR2 reads SASEGT. The germline V and J ends were trimmed by 4 bases and 0 bases, with 10 bases remaining between them. CDR3 amino acids: CASSASRYSGNTIYF. The CDR3 DNA sequence: TGTGCCAGCAGTGCCAGCCGCTACTCTGGAAACACCATATATTTT.

This chain joins TRBV11-2 and TRBJ1-2; no clear D. Trimming pared 0 bases from V and 7 bases from J, leaving 9 bases between. CDR3 size: 13 residues. Germline V gene data show CDR1 as SGHAT and CDR2 as FQNNGV. For the CDR3, the DNA is TGTGCCAGCAGCTTAGAAATGGTTGTTGGCTACACCTTC. Translating it yields CASSLEMVVGYTF.

The chain couples TRBV4-2 to TRBJ2-3; the match to TRBD2 covers 10 bases. Trimming removed 4 bases from V and 4 bases from J; junction bases left unmatched: 14. The CDR3 extends over 18 amino acids. Germline V lookup: CDR1 LGHNA, CDR2 YNFKEQ. DNA of the CDR3: TGTGCCAGCAGCCGGAGCCTAGGGGGTAGCGGGGGGTCAGATACGCAGTATTTT. Translating gives CASSRSLGGSGGSDTQYF.

This clone was picked up a small number of times. The chain has TRBV18 and TRBJ1-1; a weak D match, TRBD1 (6 bases). Trimming removed 3 bases from V and 5 bases from J, with 13 bases in between. This CDR3 region has 14 residues. The V gene's germline CDR1 is KGHSH and CDR2 LQKENI. The CDR3 DNA sequence: TGTGCCAGCTCACCCAACAGCAGGGGAACTGAAGCTTTCTTT. Translating gives CASSPNSRGTEAFF.

V and J are TRBV30 and TRBJ1-1; 8 bases line up with TRBD1. The CDR3 covers 13 residues. V was clipped by 6 bases and J by 7 bases; unmatched bases: 10. The germline CDR1 and CDR2 sequences are GTSNPN and SVGIG (reference sequence). For the CDR3, the DNA is TGTGCCTGCGCACAGGGGGAGATAGGTGAAGCTTTCTTT. This sequence encodes CACAQGEIGEAFF.

This clone was picked up a small number of times. The V and J genes are TRBV5-6 and TRBJ1-1, with D possibly matching TRBD1 (5 bases). The CDR3 runs to 14 residues. Germline V gives CDR1 SGHDT, CDR2 YYEEEE. V was trimmed by 4 bases and J by 3 bases, leaving 13 bases between them. CDR3 coding DNA: TGTGCCAGCAGCCTAGGGGCGGGGGACACTGAAGCTTTCTTT. Protein sequence: CASSLGAGDTEAFF.

This chain joins TRBV13 and TRBJ1-4; tentatively, D is TRBD1 (5 bases). There are 15 residues in the CDR3. Germline CDR1 PRHDT, CDR2 FYEKMQ (reference sequence). Trimming removed 1 base at V and 6 bases at J, with 12 bases between. CDR3 residues: CASSLVRGVDEKLFF. CDR3 in DNA: TGTGCCAGCAGCTTAGTGCGGGGGGTAGATGAAAAACTGTTTTTT.

The rearrangement links TRBV7-2 to TRBJ2-5; D is unclear. The V end lost 2 bases, the J end lost 4 bases, and 8 bases lay between the germline ends. CDR3 length: 13 amino acids. Germline loops: CDR1 SGHTA, CDR2 FQGNSA. CDR3 sequence (DNA): TGTGCCAGCAGCTTAACCTTTTTAGAGACCCAGTACTTC. It yields the protein CASSLTFLETQYF.

This clone was counted between two and nine times. The chain links TRBV19 to TRBJ1-2; maybe TRBD1 (6 bases). From germline, CDR1 is LNHDA and CDR2 SQIVND (reference sequence). This CDR3 is built from 14 residues. Deletions cut 6 bases from V and 2 bases from J, with 13 bases between. In DNA, the CDR3 is TGTGCCAGTAGCCGATTTACAGGGAACTATGGCTACACCTTC. Its translation: CASSRFTGNYGYTF.

The chain uses TRBV18 and TRBJ1-1; no firm D call. The CDR3 sequence is 16 residues long. V lost 1 base to trimming and J lost 1 base, with 13 bases between them. Germline CDR1 is KGHSH and CDR2 is LQKENI. In nucleotides, the CDR3 is TGTGCCAGCTCACCACTTCCGGGAACCCAGAACACTGAAGCTTTCTTT. It encodes CASSPLPGTQNTEAFF.